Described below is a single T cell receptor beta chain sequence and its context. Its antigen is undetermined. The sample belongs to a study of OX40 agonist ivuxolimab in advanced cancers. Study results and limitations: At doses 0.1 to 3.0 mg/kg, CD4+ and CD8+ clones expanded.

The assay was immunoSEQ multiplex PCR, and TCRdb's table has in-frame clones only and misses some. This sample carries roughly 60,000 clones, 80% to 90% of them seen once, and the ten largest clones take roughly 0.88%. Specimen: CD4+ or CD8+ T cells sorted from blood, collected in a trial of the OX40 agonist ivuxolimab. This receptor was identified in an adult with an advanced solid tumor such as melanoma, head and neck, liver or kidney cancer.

CDR3 in amino acids: CASSFLAGANNEQFF. The CDR3 DNA reads TGTGCCAGCAGCTTCTTAGCGGGTGCTAATAATGAGCAGTTCTTC. This chain connects TRBV5-4 to TRBJ2-1; TRBD2 matches at 7 bases. The CDR3 sequence is 15 residues long. V shed 2 bases, J shed 7 bases, and the junction held 9 bases outside the gene matches. CDR1 is SGHNT and CDR2 is YYREEE in the germline V gene (reference sequence).